This TCR beta chain comes out of a study of blood T cells in healthy people across ages. Study details: Using template switching, researchers captured about one barcoded beta molecule for each two T cells. General observations from the study: More naive CD4+ cells and higher diversity were found in long-lived than in aged donors. Unsorted PBMCs blocked a conclusive comparison of naive and antigen-experienced cells.

The CDR3 extends over 14 amino acids. Germline lookup yields CDR1 MNHEY and CDR2 SVGAGI. Trimming took off 0 bases at V and 4 bases at J, with 7 bases between the two ends. This clonotype was counted many times. Its antigen is unknown. Healthy Caucasian individuals from Russia aged about 6 to 100 were enrolled as donors. A sample-barcoded 5' primer and a J-beta primer mix were used in a second PCR of roughly 6 to 11 cycles. TCRdb processed the 5' RACE reads anew with MiXCR; each CDR3 protein has one entry. Of some 1.7 million distinct CDR3 sequences listed, 28% were seen once; the top ten hold more than 6%.

The sequenced material came from blood. The V call is TRBV6-5, the J call TRBJ2-1, with D hard to call. This TCR derives from a woman aged 30 to 39 in good health. The CDR3 loop reads CASSYSSEYNEQFF. CDR3 bases: TGTGCCAGCAGTTACTCCAGTGAATACAATGAGCAGTTCTTC.